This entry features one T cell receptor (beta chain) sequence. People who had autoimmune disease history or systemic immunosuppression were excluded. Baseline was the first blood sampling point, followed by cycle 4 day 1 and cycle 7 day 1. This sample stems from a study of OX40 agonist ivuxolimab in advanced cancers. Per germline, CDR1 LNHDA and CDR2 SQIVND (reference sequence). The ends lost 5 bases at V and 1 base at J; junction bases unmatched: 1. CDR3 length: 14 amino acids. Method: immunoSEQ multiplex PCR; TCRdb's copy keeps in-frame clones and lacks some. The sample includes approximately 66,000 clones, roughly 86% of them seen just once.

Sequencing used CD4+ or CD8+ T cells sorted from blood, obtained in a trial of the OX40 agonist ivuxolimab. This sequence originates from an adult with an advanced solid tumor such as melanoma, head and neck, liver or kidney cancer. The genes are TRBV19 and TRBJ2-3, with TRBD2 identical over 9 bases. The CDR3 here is CASSVAGGTDTQYF. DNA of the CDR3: TGTGCCAGTAGTGTAGCGGGAGGCACAGATACGCAGTATTTT.